The clone carrying this T cell receptor (beta chain) was seen a handful of times. This sample is part of a study of T cells after yellow fever vaccination. Study summary: Fractions low in cell number were prepared with SMART-Seq v4 Ultra Low Input.

Trimming left V 4 bases short and J 1 base short, with 12 bases between. CDR1 is SGDLS and CDR2 is YYNGEE in the germline V gene. This CDR3 is built from 15 residues. MiXCR was run by TCRdb on the 5' RACE reads, yielding one entry per CDR3 protein. The sample shows 250,000 or so distinct CDR3 sequences, around 6.7% of them seen only once. V usage is TRBV9 and J usage is TRBJ1-5, with a weak D call TRBD1 (6 bases). The receptor was derived from a man between 25 and 39 years old who received the YFV17D yellow fever vaccine. Material: CD4+ T cells sorted from PBMCs, obtained on the day of the yellow fever booster vaccination. The CDR3 nucleotides are TGTGCCAGCAGCAGGGGGACCCTAAGCAATCAGCCCCAGCATTTT. Translation: CASSRGTLSNQPQHF.